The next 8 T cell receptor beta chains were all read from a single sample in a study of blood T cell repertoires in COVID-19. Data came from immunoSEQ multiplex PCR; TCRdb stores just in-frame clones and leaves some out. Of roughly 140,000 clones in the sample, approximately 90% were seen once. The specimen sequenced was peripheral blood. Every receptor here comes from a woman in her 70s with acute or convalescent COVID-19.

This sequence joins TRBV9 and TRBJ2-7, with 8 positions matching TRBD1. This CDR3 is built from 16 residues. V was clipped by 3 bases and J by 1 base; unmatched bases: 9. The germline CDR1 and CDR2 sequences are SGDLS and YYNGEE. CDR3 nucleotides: TGTGCCAGCAGCGCACCCCACGGGACAGGATCCTACGAGCAGTACTTC. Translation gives CASSAPHGTGSYEQYF. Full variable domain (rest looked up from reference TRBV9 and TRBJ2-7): DSGVTQTPKHLITATGQRVTLRCSPRSGDLSVYWYQQSLDQGLQFLIQYYNGEERAKGNILERFSAQQFPDLHSELNLSSLELGDSALYFCASSAPHGTGSYEQYFGPGTRLTVT.

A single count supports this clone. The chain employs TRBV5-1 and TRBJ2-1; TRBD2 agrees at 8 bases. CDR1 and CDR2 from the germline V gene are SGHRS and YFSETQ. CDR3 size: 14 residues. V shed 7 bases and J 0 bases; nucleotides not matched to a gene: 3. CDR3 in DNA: TGCGCCAGCCGAAGCGGGAGCTCCTACAATGAGCAGTTCTTC. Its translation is CASRSGSSYNEQFF.

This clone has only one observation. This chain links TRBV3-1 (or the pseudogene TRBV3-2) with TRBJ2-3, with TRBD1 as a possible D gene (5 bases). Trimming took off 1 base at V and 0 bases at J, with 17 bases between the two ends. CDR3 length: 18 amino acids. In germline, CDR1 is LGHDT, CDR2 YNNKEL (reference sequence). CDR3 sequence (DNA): TGTGCCAGCAGCCAAGTTTCGAGACAGCGTTCTAGCACAGATACGCAGTATTTT. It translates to CASSQVSRQRSSTDTQYF.

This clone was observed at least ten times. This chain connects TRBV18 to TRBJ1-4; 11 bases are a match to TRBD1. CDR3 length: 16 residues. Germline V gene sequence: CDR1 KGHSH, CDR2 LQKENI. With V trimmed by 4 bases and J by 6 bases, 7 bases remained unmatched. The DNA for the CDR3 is TGTGCCAGCTCACAAAGGACAGGGGGCGAAGATGAAAAACTGTTTTTT. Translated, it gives CASSQRTGGEDEKLFF.

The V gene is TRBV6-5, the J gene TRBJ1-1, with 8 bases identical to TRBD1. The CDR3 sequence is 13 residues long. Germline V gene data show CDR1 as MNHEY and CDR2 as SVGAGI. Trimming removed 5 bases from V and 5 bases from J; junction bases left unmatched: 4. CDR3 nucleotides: TGTGCCAGCAGTCTACAGGGGGGGACTGAAGCTTTCTTT. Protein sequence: CASSLQGGTEAFF.

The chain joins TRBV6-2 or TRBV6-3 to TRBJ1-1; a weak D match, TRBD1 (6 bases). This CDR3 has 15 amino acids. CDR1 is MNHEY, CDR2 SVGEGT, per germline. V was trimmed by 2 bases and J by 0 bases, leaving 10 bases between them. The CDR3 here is CASSYEYRVNTEAFF. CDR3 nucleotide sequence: TGTGCCAGCAGTTACGAGTACAGGGTGAACACTGAAGCTTTCTTT.

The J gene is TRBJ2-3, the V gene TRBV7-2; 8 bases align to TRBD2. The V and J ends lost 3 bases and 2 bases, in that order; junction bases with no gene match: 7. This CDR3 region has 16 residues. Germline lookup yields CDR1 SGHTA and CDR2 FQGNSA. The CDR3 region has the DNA TGTGCCAGCAGCTTGAGGGGCGGGGGGACCACAGATACGCAGTATTTT. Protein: CASSLRGGGTTDTQYF. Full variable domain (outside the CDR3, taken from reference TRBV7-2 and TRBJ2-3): GAGVSQSPSNKVTEKGKDVELRCDPISGHTALYWYRQSLGQGLEFLIYFQGNSAPDKSGLPSDRFSAERTGGSVSTLTIQRTQQEDSAVYLCASSLRGGGTTDTQYFGPGTRLTVL.

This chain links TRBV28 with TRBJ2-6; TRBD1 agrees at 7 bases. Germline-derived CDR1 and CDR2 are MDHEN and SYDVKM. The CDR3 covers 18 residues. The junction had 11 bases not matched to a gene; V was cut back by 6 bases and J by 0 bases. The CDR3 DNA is TGTGCCAGCAGCTTTTCACCCAGGGGGAGCTCTGGGGCCAACGTCCTGACTTTC. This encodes CASSFSPRGSSGANVLTF.